This TCR beta chain was retrieved from a study of cytomegalovirus exposure and HLA in healthy donors. The method was immunoSEQ multiplex PCR; TCRdb's version includes in-frame clones alone and lacks a portion of them. Here the sample spans 330,000 or so clones, 80% to 90% being singletons. About this clone: What it binds is unknown.

Findings and limits, study-wide: Reported performance of the classifier showed diagnosis of cytomegalovirus status with high specificity and sensitivity. According to a later analysis, TCR clusters from the first cohort tended to co-occur in the 120 or so validation repertoires.

CDR3 size: 15 residues. Trimming cost V 5 bases and J 0 bases, with 11 bases left between them. Germline V gene lookup returns CDR1 SGHRS and CDR2 YFSETQ. The sample taken for sequencing was PBMCs. This receptor was obtained from a woman under 30 in good health and CMV-seronegative. The V call is TRBV5-1, the J call TRBJ2-2; TRBD1 might be the D (5 bases). The CDR3 protein is CASRLGLANTGELFF. In DNA, the CDR3 is TGCGCCAGCAGACTGGGGCTAGCGAACACCGGGGAGCTGTTTTTT.